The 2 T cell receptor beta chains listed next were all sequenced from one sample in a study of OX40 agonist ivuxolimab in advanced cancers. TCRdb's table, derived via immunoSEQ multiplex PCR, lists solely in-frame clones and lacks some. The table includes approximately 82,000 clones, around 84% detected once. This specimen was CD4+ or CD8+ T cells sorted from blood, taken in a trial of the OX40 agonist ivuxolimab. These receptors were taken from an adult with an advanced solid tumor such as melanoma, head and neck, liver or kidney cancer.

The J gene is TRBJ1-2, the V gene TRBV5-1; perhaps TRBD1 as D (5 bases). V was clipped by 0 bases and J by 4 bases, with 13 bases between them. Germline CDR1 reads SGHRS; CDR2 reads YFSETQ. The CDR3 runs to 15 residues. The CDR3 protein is CASSLAWGGGYGYTF. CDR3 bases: TGCGCCAGCAGCTTGGCCTGGGGCGGGGGCTATGGCTACACCTTC.

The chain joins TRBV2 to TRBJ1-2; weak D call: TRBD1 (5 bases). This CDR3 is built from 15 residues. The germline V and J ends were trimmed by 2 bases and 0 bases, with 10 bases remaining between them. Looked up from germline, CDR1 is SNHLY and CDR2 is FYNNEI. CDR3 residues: CASSELQGTNYGYTF. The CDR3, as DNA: TGTGCCAGCAGTGAACTTCAGGGTACTAACTATGGCTACACCTTC. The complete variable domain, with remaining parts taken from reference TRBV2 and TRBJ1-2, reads EPEVTQTPSHQVTQMGQEVILRCVPISNHLYFYWYRQILGQKVEFLVSFYNNEISEKSEIFDDQFSVERPDGSNFTLKIRSTKLEDSAMYFCASSELQGTNYGYTFGSGTRLTVV.